The table lists the clone carrying this T cell receptor beta chain with a count of one. As yet, its antigen is unknown. This record comes from a study of OX40 agonist ivuxolimab in advanced cancers. Generated by immunoSEQ multiplex PCR, the TCRdb table keeps only in-frame clones and is missing some. The data hold 50,000 to 65,000 clones, with 88% observed a single time. Per germline, CDR1 GTSNPN and CDR2 SVGIG (reference sequence). The germline V and J ends were trimmed by 3 bases and 5 bases, with 8 bases remaining between them. CDR3 size: 12 residues. Study-wide results and limits: Some nonresponders also had low normalized T-cell clonal expansion. Among patients with partial responses at 0.1-3.0 mg/kg, clonal expansion was among the lowest.

Source: CD4+ or CD8+ T cells sorted from blood, taken in a trial of the OX40 agonist ivuxolimab. This clonotype was sampled from an adult with an advanced solid tumor such as melanoma, head and neck, liver or kidney cancer. The genes are TRBV30 and TRBJ2-1; D gene unclear. The CDR3 loop reads CAWSPANNEQFF. CDR3 DNA sequence: TGTGCCTGGAGCCCAGCGAACAATGAGCAGTTCTTC.